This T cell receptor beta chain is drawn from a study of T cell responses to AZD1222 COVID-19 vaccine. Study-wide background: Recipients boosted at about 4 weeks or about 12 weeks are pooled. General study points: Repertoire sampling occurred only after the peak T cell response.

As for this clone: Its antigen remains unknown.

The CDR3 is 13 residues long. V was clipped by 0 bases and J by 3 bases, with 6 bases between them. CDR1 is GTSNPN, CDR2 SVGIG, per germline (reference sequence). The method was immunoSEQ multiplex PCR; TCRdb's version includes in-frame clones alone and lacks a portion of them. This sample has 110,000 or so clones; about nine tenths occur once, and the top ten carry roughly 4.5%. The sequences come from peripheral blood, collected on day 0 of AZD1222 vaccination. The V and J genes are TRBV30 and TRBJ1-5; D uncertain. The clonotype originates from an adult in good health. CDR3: CAWSVGFNQPQHF. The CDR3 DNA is TGTGCCTGGAGTGTAGGGTTCAATCAGCCCCAGCATTTT.